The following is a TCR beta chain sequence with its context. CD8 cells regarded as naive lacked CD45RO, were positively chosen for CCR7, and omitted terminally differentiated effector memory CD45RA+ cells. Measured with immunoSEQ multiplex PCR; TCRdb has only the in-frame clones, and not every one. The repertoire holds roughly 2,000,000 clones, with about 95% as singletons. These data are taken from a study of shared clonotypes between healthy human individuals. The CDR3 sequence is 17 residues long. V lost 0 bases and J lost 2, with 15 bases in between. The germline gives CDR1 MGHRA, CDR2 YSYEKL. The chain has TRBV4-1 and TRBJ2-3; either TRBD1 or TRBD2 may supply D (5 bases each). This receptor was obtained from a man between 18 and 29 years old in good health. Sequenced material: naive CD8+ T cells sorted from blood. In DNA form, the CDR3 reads TGCGCCAGCAGCCAAGACTTCCCGGGGACGATCACAGATACGCAGTATTTT. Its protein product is CASSQDFPGTITDTQYF.